Below are 10 T cell receptor beta chains sequenced from a single sample in a study of T cell responses to AZD1222 COVID-19 vaccine. The assay was immunoSEQ multiplex PCR, and TCRdb's table has in-frame clones only and misses some. This table holds 150,000 to 180,000 clones, over 85% found once. Sample: peripheral blood, taken on day 0 of AZD1222 vaccination. The source is an adult in good health.

The CDR3 region has the DNA TGCAGTGCTGGTGGGCTAGCGGGAGTCTTGCAGTTCTTC. Its translation: CSAGGLAGVLQFF. The chain is built from TRBV20-1 and TRBJ2-1; 10 bases line up with TRBD2. The CDR3 is 13 amino acids. Germline V CDR1 and CDR2: DFQATT, SNEGSKA (reference sequence). Trimming removed 5 bases from V and 12 bases from J; junction bases left unmatched: 10.

This sequence joins TRBV2 and TRBJ2-3; 9 bases are shared with TRBD1. The CDR3 consists of 18 residues. The V gene end was trimmed by 7 bases and the J gene end by 2 bases; junction bases not matched to a gene: 16. Germline CDR1 SNHLY, CDR2 FYNNEI. The DNA of the CDR3 is TGTGCCAGCAACCAGGGGACAGGGTGGGGTCTGTCCACAGATACGCAGTATTTT. This codes for CASNQGTGWGLSTDTQYF.

The V gene is TRBV28, the J gene TRBJ2-1; D is uncertain. V shed 5 bases and J shed 5 bases, with 16 bases lying between them. CDR3 length: 15 residues. CDR1 is MDHEN and CDR2 is SYDVKM in the germline V gene. CDR3 loop: CASSPAAFSHNEQFF. DNA for the CDR3: TGTGCCAGCAGTCCCGCGGCGTTTTCCCACAATGAGCAGTTCTTC.

The genes are TRBV6-6 and TRBJ1-5; D not resolved. V dropped 8 bases and J dropped 3 bases, with 14 bases sitting between them. Germline-derived CDR1 and CDR2 are MNHNY and SVGAGI (reference sequence). The CDR3 sequence is 14 residues long. The CDR3 here is CASDPGGFNQPQHF. CDR3 nucleotides: TGTGCCAGCGACCCTGGTGGCTTCAATCAGCCCCAGCATTTT.

The J gene is TRBJ2-1, the V gene TRBV18; perhaps TRBD2 as D (5 bases). This CDR3 is built from 13 residues. Trimming stripped 6 bases from V and 6 bases from J, with 12 bases between. Per germline, CDR1 KGHSH and CDR2 LQKENI. CDR3 DNA sequence: TGTGCCAGCTCGGACTGGTCCAGCAATGAGCAGTTCTTC. It yields the protein CASSDWSSNEQFF.

This chain connects TRBV9 to TRBJ2-4; 8 positions match TRBD2. The CDR3 covers 13 residues. The V gene's germline CDR1 is SGDLS and CDR2 YYNGEE. The V segment lost 7 bases and the J segment 1 base; nucleotides outside the gene matches: 1. CDR3 loop: CASAGGAKNIQYF. The CDR3 DNA sequence: TGTGCCAGCGCGGGGGGCGCCAAAAACATTCAGTACTTC.

The V gene is TRBV28, the J gene TRBJ2-1; D remains unclear. The CDR3 covers 13 residues. CDR1 and CDR2 from the germline V gene are MDHEN and SYDVKM. V gave up 4 bases and J gave up 4 bases, with 8 bases separating them. CDR3 loop: CASSSPRYNEQFF. CDR3 bases: TGTGCCAGCAGTTCCCCCAGGTACAATGAGCAGTTCTTC.

The CDR3 region has the DNA TGTGCCACCAGTGATTTCCTAGGGGGACAGGGCCGGGATACGCAGTATTTT. Protein sequence: CATSDFLGGQGRDTQYF. The chain combines TRBV24-1 with TRBJ2-3, with 9 bases lining up with TRBD1. J was trimmed by 6 bases and V by 1 base; bases with no gene match: 10. The germline CDR1 and CDR2 sequences are KGHDR and SFDVKD. The CDR3 consists of 17 residues.

In its sample, this clone was seen once. The chain joins TRBV24-1 to TRBJ1-2; D is undetermined. The CDR3 has 14 residues. The germline gives CDR1 KGHDR, CDR2 SFDVKD. The V and J ends lost 3 bases and 6 bases respectively, with 13 bases between them. The CDR3, as DNA: TGTGCCACCAGTGATGATGGCAGGACTGATGGCTACACCTTC. This codes for CATSDDGRTDGYTF.

The genes are TRBV9 and TRBJ2-3; possibly TRBD2 for D (6 bases). Germline V gene sequence: CDR1 SGDLS, CDR2 YYNGEE. V dropped 3 bases and J dropped 3 bases, with 14 bases sitting between them. The CDR3 sequence is 15 residues long. The CDR3 loop is CASSAGLWGTDTQYF. In nucleotides, the CDR3 is TGTGCCAGCAGCGCAGGACTATGGGGGACAGATACGCAGTATTTT.